In this sample, the clone carrying this T cell receptor beta chain turned up many times. This sample stems from a study of neurological immune-mediated disorders. cDNA synthesis was performed by 5'RACE with 10-nucleotide random UMIs. TCRdb used MiXCR to reprocess the 5' RACE reads, holding one entry per CDR3 protein. Among 35,000 to 45,000 distinct CDR3 sequences, around 3.1% were seen once, and the ten largest hold approximately 8.4%. Sample time point: longitudinal time-point 1 (baseline). The unsorted libraries originated from 2 million PBMCs that had been stored at -80 C. The sequence was obtained from a woman aged 55-70 years with multiple sclerosis. The material sequenced was PBMCs.

CDR3 amino acids: CASSLDGIRGYTF. In nucleotides, the CDR3 is TGTGCCAGCAGTCTGGACGGCATACGAGGCTACACCTTC. V usage is TRBV12-3 or TRBV12-4 and J usage is TRBJ1-2; D remains unclear. V was clipped by 5 bases and J by 8 bases, with 15 bases between them. The CDR3 consists of 13 residues.